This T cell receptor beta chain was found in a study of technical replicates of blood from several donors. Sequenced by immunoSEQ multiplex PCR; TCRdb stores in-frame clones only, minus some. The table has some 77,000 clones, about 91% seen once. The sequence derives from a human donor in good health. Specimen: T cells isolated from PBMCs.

CDR3 nucleotide sequence: TGCGCCAGCAGCCAAATTACAGTTGGTGAGCAGTTCTTC. Its protein is CASSQITVGEQFF. V usage is TRBV4-3 and J usage is TRBJ2-1; D call uncertain. V was trimmed by 2 bases and J by 9 bases, leaving 11 bases between them. CDR1 is LGHNA and CDR2 is YSLEER in the germline V gene. This CDR3 contains 13 residues.